This entry describes one T cell receptor (beta chain). This table comes from immunoSEQ multiplex PCR, and its TCRdb copy is limited to in-frame clones, with some not included. Here the sample spans about 110,000 clones, about 91% being singletons. The data derive from a study of PD-L1 blockade in urothelial cancer. Study-level information: Blood underwent analysis 3 weeks (second dose) and 6 weeks after treatment began.

Stated time point: peripheral blood 6 weeks after treatment start. Patients presented with locally advanced or metastatic urothelial carcinoma. CDR1 is KGHSH and CDR2 is LQKENI in the germline V gene. CDR3 length equals 15 residues. Trimming removed 2 bases from V and 1 base from J; junction bases left unmatched: 4. The material was PBMCs, obtained around atezolizumab (anti-PD-L1) treatment. This chain uses TRBV18 with TRBJ1-1; 7 bases are a match to TRBD1. This clonotype originated in a man in his 60s with urothelial cancer. The CDR3: CASSPFTGENTEAFF. The CDR3 DNA follows: TGTGCCAGCTCACCATTCACAGGGGAGAACACTGAAGCTTTCTTT.